These T cell receptor beta chains were read from a single sample in a study of spatial heterogeneity in lung cancer. In TCRdb, the 5' RACE reads were re-called with MiXCR into one record per CDR3 protein. The table records about 100,000 distinct CDR3 sequences, about 4.4% of them present only once. Material: lung tumor tissue, obtained at surgery. The source of these receptors is a male donor with early-stage non-small cell lung cancer. CDR3s include the opening cysteine and the closing phenylalanine or tryptophan. The D gene is left open where the match is weak. A clone size is listed for some rows: how often the clone was seen (once, few, many), or a class if it is expanded.

>TRBV13|many|TRBJ2-7|-
TGTGCCAGCAGCCCCCGGCTGCTAACGGGTGAAGAGTACGAGCAGTACTTC
CASSPRLLTGEEYEQYF
>TRBV11-2|-|TRBJ2-1|-
TGTGCCAGCAGCCCCCGGACAGCGGTGCAGTTCTTC
CASSPRTAVQFF
>TRBV5-6|few|TRBJ2-1|-
TGTGCCAGCAGCTTGTATCGACTAGGCCGCAATGAGCAGTTCTTC
CASSLYRLGRNEQFF
>TRBV28|many|TRBJ2-2|TRBD2
TGTGCCAGCATACGCGGGACTACGAACACCGGGGAGCTGTTTTTT
CASIRGTTNTGELFF
>TRBV10-3|many|TRBJ2-1|TRBD2
TGTGCCATCAAGATCGGGGGGAATGAGCAGTTCTTC
CAIKIGGNEQFF
>TRBV27|many|TRBJ1-5|-
TGTGCCAGCAGTTTAAAGTCCAATCAGCCCCAGCATTTT
CASSLKSNQPQHF
>TRBV7-9|once|TRBJ1-4|-
TGTGCCAGCAGCTTAATTGCAACTAATGAAAAACTGTTTTTT
CASSLIATNEKLFF
>TRBV2|many|TRBJ1-2|TRBD1
TGTGCCAGCAGCGGGACAGGAGACTATGGCTACACCTTC
CASSGTGDYGYTF
>TRBV12-3/TRBV12-4|many|TRBJ2-7|-
TGTGCCAGCAGTTTCGGTGGACTGGGAATTCAGTACTTC
CASSFGGLGIQYF
>TRBV12-3/TRBV12-4|few|TRBJ1-5|-
TGTGCCAGCAGTCCCCGGGGGGGGTTGAGCAATCAGCCCCAGCATTTT
CASSPRGGLSNQPQHF
>TRBV5-1|many|TRBJ1-5|-
TGCGCCAGCAGCTTGGACGGTAGCAATCAGCCCCAGCATTTT
CASSLDGSNQPQHF
>TRBV7-9|few|TRBJ2-5|-
TGTGCCAGCAGCTGGGGAAGGGGTGAGACCCAGTACTTC
CASSWGRGETQYF
>TRBV28|many|TRBJ2-7|-
TGTGCCAGCAGTTGGGACAACTCCTACGAGCAGTACTTC
CASSWDNSYEQYF
>TRBV4-1|many|TRBJ2-1|TRBD2
TGCGCCAGCAGGACTGGGAGACTAGGAAGGGAGGGTGAGCAGTTCTTC
CASRTGRLGREGEQFF
>TRBV12-3/TRBV12-4|many|TRBJ2-1|-
TGTGCCAGCAGTTTCCTCTATCAGGAGCAGTTCTTC
CASSFLYQEQFF
>TRBV5-1|many|TRBJ2-1|-
TGCGCCAGCAGCTTTTTTGGGGAAGGCAATGAGCAGTTCTTC
CASSFFGEGNEQFF
>TRBV4-1|-|TRBJ1-6|-
TGCGCCAGCAGCCAAGTAGAAGGCATCTATAATTCACCCCTCCACTTT
CASSQVEGIYNSPLHF
>TRBV12-3/TRBV12-4|many|TRBJ1-4|-
TGTGCCAGCAGCATTGAGGCGTCAACTAATGAAAAACTGTTTTTT
CASSIEASTNEKLFF
>TRBV28|many|TRBJ1-2|-
TGTGCCAGCAGTCCGGTCCTCAACTATGGCTACACCTTC
CASSPVLNYGYTF
>TRBV3-1|many|TRBJ1-6|-
TGTGCCAGCAGCCAGGAGGACAGTAGAAATTCACCCCTCCACTTT
CASSQEDSRNSPLHF
>TRBV2|-|TRBJ2-3|TRBD1
TGTGCCAGCAGGGAGACAAGGACAGGGGAGCCGAATTTT
CASRETRTGEPNF
>TRBV20-1|few|TRBJ1-5|-
TGCAGTGCTAGAACCCTGTCAGGGCCCCAGCATTTT
CSARTLSGPQHF